The 29 T cell receptor beta chains below were found in one sample sequenced in a study of blood T cell repertoires in COVID-19. Using immunoSEQ multiplex PCR, the repertoire was profiled, and TCRdb retains in-frame clones only, with some absent. The sample contains roughly 200,000 clones, around 86% of which appear only once. Material: PBMCs or T cells enriched from blood (not recorded which). These receptors were obtained from a middle-aged man with acute COVID-19.

The rearrangement links TRBV11-2 to TRBJ2-7; 10 bases map to TRBD2. The CDR3 extends over 18 amino acids. The junction had 19 bases not matched to a gene; V was cut back by 5 bases and J by 6 bases. In germline, CDR1 is SGHAT, CDR2 FQNNGV. CDR3 in amino acids: CASSRRASTLAGVFEQYF. In DNA, the CDR3 is TGTGCCAGCAGCCGGAGAGCATCGACCCTAGCGGGAGTTTTCGAGCAGTACTTC.

The chain uses TRBV24-1 and TRBJ2-5; 11 bases fit TRBD2. The CDR3 covers 16 residues. CDR1 is KGHDR and CDR2 is SFDVKD in the germline V gene. Trimming removed 5 bases from V and 2 bases from J; junction bases left unmatched: 6. The CDR3 sequence: CATSAGRLAGQETQYF. As DNA, the CDR3 is TGTGCCACCAGTGCCGGGCGACTAGCGGGACAAGAGACCCAGTACTTC.

The chain has TRBV27 and TRBJ1-2, with D perhaps matching TRBD1 (5 bases). Germline V gene data show CDR1 as MNHEY and CDR2 as SMNVEV (reference sequence). The V and J ends lost 7 bases and 5 bases respectively, with 17 bases between them. This CDR3 comprises 14 residues. The CDR3 region has the DNA TGTGCCAGCACCTCAACTGGGGGGAAATATGGCTACACCTTC. It is translated as CASTSTGGKYGYTF.

The chain is built from TRBV29-1 and TRBJ1-2; 9 bases line up with TRBD1. The ends lost 4 bases at V and 0 bases at J; junction bases unmatched: 0. The CDR3 length is 13 residues. Per the germline V gene, CDR1 is SQVTM and CDR2 is ANQGSEA. Here the CDR3 DNA reads TGCAGCGTTGGGACAGGGGCTAACTATGGCTACACCTTC. It translates to CSVGTGANYGYTF.

The V and J genes are TRBV9 and TRBJ1-2; possibly TRBD1 for D (6 bases). CDR1 and CDR2 (germline): SGDLS, YYNGEE. The CDR3 runs 15 residues. Trimming removed 0 bases at V and 2 bases at J, with 11 bases between. Here the CDR3 DNA reads TGTGCCAGCAGCGTAGGGGCCGGGACAAACTATGGCTACACCTTC. Its translation: CASSVGAGTNYGYTF. Full variable domain (missing parts from reference TRBV9 and TRBJ1-2): DSGVTQTPKHLITATGQRVTLRCSPRSGDLSVYWYQQSLDQGLQFLIQYYNGEERAKGNILERFSAQQFPDLHSELNLSSLELGDSALYFCASSVGAGTNYGYTFGSGTRLTVV.

The J gene is TRBJ1-1, the V gene TRBV5-4, with TRBD1 matching over 10 bases. CDR1 is SGHNT and CDR2 is YYREEE in the germline V gene (reference sequence). J lost 7 bases, V lost 1 base, and 13 bases had no gene match. The CDR3 loop spans 17 amino acids. The CDR3 loop is CASSLPGQGTYGGEAFF. In nucleotides, the CDR3 is TGTGCCAGCAGCTTGCCGGGACAGGGGACCTATGGCGGTGAAGCTTTCTTT.

The sample holds one count of this clone. The chain recombines TRBV5-5 with TRBJ2-2; 7 bases map to TRBD2. Trimming took 4 bases from V and 4 from J; bases not matched to a gene: 7. Germline loops: CDR1 SGHKS, CDR2 YYEKEE (reference sequence). This CDR3 comprises 15 residues. CDR3 in DNA: TGTGCCAGCAGCGGCGGACTAGGCCTCACCGGGGAGCTGTTTTTT. Translation: CASSGGLGLTGELFF.

Concerning this clone: This is likely a read error, given that the CDR3 carries no conserved phenylalanine or tryptophan at its end. It is unclear where the CDR3 begins or ends on the DNA, so no DNA is shown, and the CDR3 is as TCRdb lists it. The CDR3 spells CASSYIQGGGLAM. The V and J genes are TRBV6-5 and TRBJ2-7; the table gives TRBD2 as D, unverified against the DNA. The V gene's germline CDR1 is MNHEY and CDR2 SVGAGI. 13 amino acids form the CDR3, both terminal residues included.

This clone was counted only a few times. The gene calls are TRBV19 and TRBJ2-7, with 7 bases aligning to TRBD1. Trimming at V came to 4 bases and at J to 6 bases, leaving 9 bases not matched to a gene. CDR1 and CDR2 from the germline V gene are LNHDA and SQIVND (reference sequence). This CDR3 contains 14 residues. The CDR3, as DNA: TGTGCCAGTAGTAATACAGACAGGGACGGCGAGCAGTACTTC. Its protein product is CASSNTDRDGEQYF.

This clone turned up a few times. The chain couples TRBV11-3 to TRBJ2-7; TRBD2 matches at 10 bases. The germline V gene has CDR1 SGHNT and CDR2 YENEEA. The CDR3 contains 15 residues. The ends lost 2 bases at V and 4 bases at J; junction bases unmatched: 5. In nucleotides, the CDR3 is TGTGCCAGCAGCTTATCAGCTAGCGGGAGTTACGAGCAGTACTTC. Protein sequence: CASSLSASGSYEQYF.

The chain joins TRBV28 to TRBJ2-7, with TRBD1 matching over 7 bases. V lost 6 bases and J lost 6; bases outside the gene matches: 5. Germline-derived CDR1 and CDR2 are MDHEN and SYDVKM. The CDR3 consists of 12 residues. CDR3 DNA: TGTGCCAGCAGCAAACAGGGGCTCGAGCAGTACTTC. This codes for CASSKQGLEQYF.

The rearrangement joins TRBV28 to TRBJ2-2; D is perhaps TRBD2 (7 bases). Trimming pared 10 bases from V and 8 bases from J, leaving 14 bases between. Per germline, CDR1 MDHEN and CDR2 SYDVKM. The CDR3 spans 12 residues. CDR3 region: CATPGGPGELFF. CDR3 in DNA: TGTGCCACCCCCGGGGGGCCGGGGGAGCTGTTTTTT.

The CDR3, as DNA: TGTGCCAGCAGTTCCTACGCCTGGGACAGAGATTACGAGCAGTACTTC. Residues: CASSSYAWDRDYEQYF. The chain employs TRBV6-5 and TRBJ2-7; 7 positions agree with TRBD1. Germline V gives CDR1 MNHEY, CDR2 SVGAGI. V lost 4 bases, J lost 4 bases, and 13 bases stayed unmatched. The length of the CDR3 is 16 residues.

This sequence joins TRBV28 and TRBJ1-3; D is unclear. Germline-derived CDR1 and CDR2 are MDHEN and SYDVKM. V shed 2 bases and J shed 0 bases, with 11 bases lying between them. The CDR3 covers 16 residues. This CDR3 is CASSLGLILSGNTIYF. In DNA, the CDR3 is TGTGCCAGCAGTTTAGGACTAATCCTCTCTGGAAACACCATATATTTT.

The chain combines TRBV4-1 with TRBJ1-2; D is uncertain. From germline, CDR1 is MGHRA and CDR2 YSYEKL. The CDR3 runs to 12 residues. Trimming pared 1 base from V and 8 bases from J, leaving 8 bases between. The CDR3 nucleotides are TGCGCCAGCAGCCAAGCGGGGAAGGGCTACACCTTC. This encodes CASSQAGKGYTF.

The chain has TRBV28 and TRBJ2-1; maybe TRBD2 (5 bases). The ends were cut back, 2 bases at V and 1 base at J, with 12 bases in the middle. The CDR3 runs to 16 residues. Germline CDR1 and CDR2: MDHEN and SYDVKM. The CDR3 region has the DNA TGTGCCAGCAGTTTAAAGCGGACCCCTTCCTACAATGAGCAGTTCTTC. Its protein is CASSLKRTPSYNEQFF.

Here the CDR3 reads CASSGIRGSNEQFF. The CDR3 coding sequence is TGTGCCAGCAGTGGTATCCGGGGGAGCAATGAGCAGTTCTTC. The chain uses TRBV2 and TRBJ2-1, with D possibly matching TRBD2 (6 bases). V lost 4 bases, J lost 6 bases, and 13 bases lay in between. The CDR3 covers 14 residues. Per germline, CDR1 SNHLY and CDR2 FYNNEI.

This clone was detected only a few times. The chain carries TRBV25-1 and TRBJ1-5; 7 bases agree with TRBD1. The CDR3 runs to 15 residues. The germline V gene has CDR1 MGHDK and CDR2 SYGVNS. With 2 bases clipped from V and 10 bases from J, the junction kept 11 bases outside the gene matches. The CDR3 spells CASSEGGDSRFPQHF. CDR3 sequence (DNA): TGTGCCAGCAGTGAAGGTGGGGACAGTCGTTTTCCCCAGCATTTT.

The chain has TRBV6-5 and TRBJ1-2; no firm D call. The ends were cut back, 4 bases at V and 2 bases at J, with 11 bases in the middle. The CDR3 sequence is 14 residues long. Looked up from germline, CDR1 is MNHEY and CDR2 is SVGAGI. CDR3 sequence reads: CASSSTPRNYGYTF. In DNA, the CDR3 is TGTGCCAGCAGTTCTACCCCGAGAAACTATGGCTACACCTTC.

The CDR3 DNA is TGTGCCAGCAGCCCCCCCCGCGGGAGGGCCGAGCAGTACTTC. Translating gives CASSPPRGRAEQYF. The chain employs TRBV28 and TRBJ2-7, with 9 bases identical to TRBD2. The CDR3 contains 14 residues. Per the germline V gene, CDR1 is MDHEN and CDR2 is SYDVKM. The J segment lost 6 bases and the V segment lost 6 bases, leaving 9 bases of the junction unmatched.

This clone was seen once. The CDR3 bases are TGTGCCAGCAGCGTAGCTCTCTCTGGGGCCAACGTCCTGACTTTC. Translating it yields CASSVALSGANVLTF. The chain uses TRBV9 and TRBJ2-6, with no clear D. The germline gives CDR1 SGDLS, CDR2 YYNGEE. There are 15 residues in the CDR3. The V and J ends lost 0 bases and 0 bases respectively, with 4 bases between them. Together with reference TRBV9 and TRBJ2-6, the CDR3 gives the full variable domain: DSGVTQTPKHLITATGQRVTLRCSPRSGDLSVYWYQQSLDQGLQFLIQYYNGEERAKGNILERFSAQQFPDLHSELNLSSLELGDSALYFCASSVALSGANVLTFGAGSRLTVL.

The CDR3 DNA is TGTGCCAGCAGACGAGCCGGGACAGGGGTCTACGAGCAGTACTTC. Its translation: CASRRAGTGVYEQYF. J is TRBJ2-7 and V is TRBV28; 10 nucleotides align to TRBD1. Trimming cost V 6 bases and J 3 bases; bases outside gene matches: 8. The length of the CDR3 is 15 residues. Germline-derived CDR1 and CDR2 are MDHEN and SYDVKM.

This clone appeared once. This chain joins TRBV24-1 and TRBJ2-5, with 7 positions matching TRBD2. V gave up 5 bases and J gave up 12 bases; unmatched junction bases: 5. Germline values: CDR1 KGHDR, CDR2 SFDVKD. This CDR3 is built from 11 residues. The CDR3: CATSVAGEKYF. The CDR3, as DNA: TGTGCCACCAGTGTGGCGGGAGAAAAGTACTTC.

The V gene is TRBV18, the J gene TRBJ2-7; D is uncertain. Germline CDR1 is KGHSH and CDR2 is LQKENI. This CDR3 has 13 amino acids. Between the trimmed V and J ends, which lost 2 bases and 0 bases, there was a span of 5 bases. CDR3 coding DNA: TGTGCCAGCTCACCATACATCTCCTACGAGCAGTACTTC. This translates into CASSPYISYEQYF.

CDR3 sequence: CASIITGAGNTIYF. CDR3 DNA: TGTGCCAGCATTATTACAGGGGCTGGAAACACCATATATTTT. V gene TRBV6-5 combines with J gene TRBJ1-3; TRBD1 agrees at 7 bases. The junction had 5 bases not matched to a gene; V was cut back by 7 bases and J by 2 bases. CDR1 is MNHEY, CDR2 SVGAGI, per germline. The CDR3 extends over 14 amino acids.

The V call is TRBV3-1 (or the pseudogene TRBV3-2), the J call TRBJ1-1; the match to TRBD1 covers 7 bases. The CDR3 contains 14 residues. The V gene's germline CDR1 is LGHDT and CDR2 YNNKEL (reference sequence). Losses at the gene ends were 4 bases for V and 7 bases for J; bases not matched to a gene: 9. The CDR3 nucleotides are TGTGCCAGCAGCCCCCCAGGGGGGCAGGGTGAAGCTTTCTTT. Its translation: CASSPPGGQGEAFF.

The chain employs TRBV9 and TRBJ1-2; D is unresolved. Germline CDR1 SGDLS, CDR2 YYNGEE. V was cut by 0 bases and J by 4 bases, with 10 bases left in between. This CDR3 has 14 residues. CDR3 sequence: CASSVDRVPYGYTF. CDR3 bases: TGTGCCAGCAGCGTAGACAGAGTCCCCTATGGCTACACCTTC.

The chain joins TRBV3-1 (or the pseudogene TRBV3-2) to TRBJ1-1, with TRBD1 as a possible D gene (5 bases). The germline CDR1 and CDR2 sequences are LGHDT and YNNKEL (reference sequence). CDR3 size: 15 residues. Trimming pared 5 bases from V and 3 bases from J, leaving 16 bases between. The CDR3 is CASSSSGGVHTEAFF. The CDR3 region has the DNA TGTGCCAGCAGCTCCTCCGGGGGGGTTCACACTGAAGCTTTCTTT.

This chain joins TRBV2 and TRBJ2-7; D might be TRBD2 (5 bases). Trimming removed 5 bases at V and 3 bases at J, with 11 bases between. This CDR3 has 13 residues. CDR1 SNHLY and CDR2 FYNNEI come from the germline V gene. The CDR3 nucleotides read TGTGCCAGCAGTTACGTAGGGAGCTACGAGCAGTACTTC. Translation: CASSYVGSYEQYF.